These 16 T cell receptor beta chains came from one sample sequenced in a study of blood T cell repertoires in COVID-19. Profiled with immunoSEQ multiplex PCR; TCRdb holds only in-frame clones, not every one. The sample lists approximately 54,000 clones; roughly nine tenths were seen once. The sample consisted of peripheral blood. These receptors were obtained from a man aged 50 or older with acute or convalescent COVID-19.

This rearrangement joins TRBV18 to TRBJ2-7; 7 nucleotides align to TRBD1. Unmatched junction bases numbered 6, after V lost 1 base and J lost 3 bases. Germline V CDR1 and CDR2: KGHSH, LQKENI. The CDR3 is made up of 15 amino acids. As DNA, the CDR3 is TGTGCCAGCTCACCACTCAGTACAGGGGACTACGAGCAGTACTTC. It translates to CASSPLSTGDYEQYF.

The CDR3 DNA sequence: TGTGCCAGCAGTTTAGGAACAGCCGCAAATGAGCAGTTCTTC. This gives the protein CASSLGTAANEQFF. The chain carries TRBV27 and TRBJ2-1; D is ambiguous. CDR3 length equals 14 residues. Germline CDR1 MNHEY, CDR2 SMNVEV (reference sequence). V was cut by 2 bases and J by 7 bases, with 12 bases left in between.

CDR3 sequence (DNA): TGCGCCTACAGTCGGGCGGGCCTTCCGGAAAATGAGCAGTTCTTC. This encodes CAYSRAGLPENEQFF. The V gene is TRBV23-1, the J gene TRBJ2-1; a weak D match, TRBD2 (5 bases). TRBV23-1 is treated as an ORF (open reading frame) with a function not yet certain. The ends were cut back, 11 bases at V and 7 bases at J, with 24 bases in the middle. The CDR3 is made up of 15 amino acids.

The CDR3 loop reads CASSQTSSGVETQYF. CDR3 nucleotides: TGTGCCAGCAGCCAGACTAGCTCTGGGGTAGAGACCCAGTACTTC. The chain employs TRBV3-1 (or the pseudogene TRBV3-2) and TRBJ2-5; TRBD2 agrees at 7 bases. In germline, CDR1 is LGHDT, CDR2 YNNKEL (reference sequence). The CDR3 sequence is 15 residues long. Losses at the gene ends were 3 bases for V and 4 bases for J; bases not matched to a gene: 8.

The gene calls are TRBV7-8 and TRBJ1-5, with D perhaps TRBD1 (6 bases). TRBJ2-3 explains the end of the DNA better; the J call may be wrong. Germline CDR1 is SGHVS and CDR2 is FQNEAQ. The CDR3 runs to 16 residues. The CDR3 loop reads CASSFNRAWGNQPQYF. Written as DNA, the CDR3 is TGTGCCAGCAGCTTCAACAGGGCGTGGGGCAATCAGCCCCAGTATTTT.

This chain connects TRBV12-5 to TRBJ2-1; D not resolved. CDR1 is LGHNT and CDR2 is FRNRAP in the germline V gene. V dropped 1 base and J dropped 8 bases, with 9 bases sitting between them. The CDR3 has 13 residues. Here the CDR3 reads CASGLGPSDEQFF. The CDR3 coding sequence is TGTGCTAGTGGTTTGGGGCCCAGCGATGAGCAGTTCTTC.

The chain joins TRBV5-1 to TRBJ1-2; D is ambiguous. The V end was cut by 1 base, the J end by 7 bases, with 11 bases between. The CDR3 is 13 residues long. Germline loops: CDR1 SGHRS, CDR2 YFSETQ. CDR3 nucleotides: TGCGCCAGCAGCTTGAACCCATGGGCTGGCTACACCTTC. It specifies CASSLNPWAGYTF. The complete variable domain, with remaining parts taken from reference TRBV5-1 and TRBJ1-2, reads KAGVTQTPRYLIKTRGQQVTLSCSPISGHRSVSWYQQTPGQGLQFLFEYFSETQRNKGNFPGRFSGRQFSNSRSEMNVSTLELGDSALYLCASSLNPWAGYTFGSGTRLTVV.

This clone showed up just once. V usage is TRBV7-9 and J usage is TRBJ2-4; TRBD2 matches 13 bases. The CDR3 has 18 residues. V shed 2 bases, J shed 3 bases, and the junction held 7 bases outside the gene matches. From germline, CDR1 is SEHNR and CDR2 FQNEAQ (reference sequence). CDR3 nucleotides: TGTGCCAGCAGCTTAACTAGCGGGAGGGGGCTCGGCAAAAACATTCAGTACTTC. Its translation: CASSLTSGRGLGKNIQYF.

The chain has TRBV29-1 and TRBJ1-1; the D gene is possibly TRBD1 (6 bases). The CDR3 runs 12 residues. From germline, CDR1 is SQVTM and CDR2 ANQGSEA. Trimming shortened V by 6 bases and J by 2 bases, and 10 bases separated the two germline ends. CDR3 in DNA: TGCAGCGTGGACAGAAGCAACACTGAAGCTTTCTTT. It is translated as CSVDRSNTEAFF.

The rearrangement links TRBV11-3 to TRBJ1-6; no clear D. CDR1 is SGHNT and CDR2 is YENEEA in the germline V gene. The CDR3 covers 13 residues. V was trimmed by 2 bases and J by 9 bases, leaving 8 bases between them. The CDR3 coding sequence is TGTGCCAGCAGCTTATATTTCGGTTCACCCCTCCACTTT. The encoded protein is CASSLYFGSPLHF.

This sequence joins TRBV5-1 and TRBJ1-1; possibly TRBD1 for D (6 bases). V lost 4 bases, J lost 7 bases, and 14 bases lay in between. Germline V lookup: CDR1 SGHRS, CDR2 YFSETQ. The CDR3 length is 13 residues. CDR3 nucleotides: TGCGCCAGCAGCATCGGGCAAGGGGGTGAAGCTTTCTTT. Residues: CASSIGQGGEAFF.

This chain uses TRBV18 with TRBJ2-7, with D possibly being TRBD1 (6 bases). The CDR3 has 13 amino acids. The V gene lost 3 bases and the J gene lost 2 bases, with 8 bases spanning the gap. Germline values: CDR1 KGHSH, CDR2 LQKENI. The CDR3 loop reads CASSPQGTYEQYF. The CDR3 nucleotides read TGTGCCAGCTCACCCCAGGGGACCTACGAGCAGTACTTC.

This clone was observed once. The chain is built from TRBV30 and TRBJ1-6; D remains ambiguous. Germline V CDR1 and CDR2: GTSNPN, SVGIG (reference sequence). The CDR3 is 13 amino acids. The V end was cut by 4 bases, the J end by 10 bases, with 14 bases between. The CDR3 DNA sequence: TGTGCCTGGACGGTCGGCGGGCGATCACCCCTCCACTTT. Translated: CAWTVGGRSPLHF.

The chain joins TRBV7-7 to TRBJ2-5; 8 nucleotides agree with TRBD2. The CDR3 extends over 14 amino acids. Per the germline V gene, CDR1 is SSHAT and CDR2 is FNYEAQ (reference sequence). V dropped 1 base and J dropped 5; count of bases not matched to a gene: 3. The CDR3 DNA is TGTGCCAGCAGCTTAGGGCGGGGGGAGGAGACCCAGTACTTC. This codes for CASSLGRGEETQYF.

This clone appeared a single time. The V gene is TRBV4-1, the J gene TRBJ1-5, with D perhaps matching TRBD1 (5 bases). CDR3 length: 15 residues. The germline V gene encodes CDR1 MGHRA and CDR2 YSYEKL. The ends were cut back, 1 base at V and 1 base at J, with 8 bases in the middle. This chain's CDR3 is CASSQGGGSNQPQHF. The CDR3 coding sequence is TGCGCCAGCAGCCAAGGGGGCGGCAGCAATCAGCCCCAGCATTTT.

To note about this clone: Other DNA sequences in the same sample also yield this CDR3. The V and J genes are TRBV27 and TRBJ2-1; 9 nucleotides match TRBD1. Germline V gene data show CDR1 as MNHEY and CDR2 as SMNVEV (reference sequence). The CDR3 has 15 residues. J gave up 6 bases and V 2 bases, and 5 bases lay outside the gene matches. The CDR3 region is CASSLRGQGVNEQFF. CDR3 nucleotide sequence: TGTGCCAGCAGTTTACGGGGACAGGGAGTCAATGAGCAGTTCTTC.